Shown below are 2 T cell receptor beta chains from a single sample sequenced in a study of beta chain features in type 1 diabetes. General study points: Shorter TCRB CDR3s, moderately but significantly so, marked every one of the four CD4+ subsets in Type 1 diabetes patients.

No antigens are known for them. The entirety of the isolated RNA underwent reverse transcription, so expressed TCRB transcripts were sequenced. Measured with immunoSEQ multiplex PCR; TCRdb has only the in-frame clones, and not every one. The repertoire holds hundreds of thousands of clones, with about an eighth as singletons. What was sequenced was naive CD4+ T cells from blood. The origin of the receptors is a man between 18 and 29 years old with type 1 diabetes.

About this clone itself: The sample has other DNA sequences that encode this CDR3 too. The J gene is TRBJ1-5, the V gene TRBV7-9; TRBD1 aligns across 8 bases. V lost 1 base and J lost 6; bases outside the gene matches: 5. The CDR3 loop spans 15 amino acids. Per germline, CDR1 SEHNR and CDR2 FQNEAQ (reference sequence). The CDR3 DNA follows: TGTGCCAGCAGCTTAGGGCAGGGGGCTGGTCAGCCCCAGCATTTT. This encodes CASSLGQGAGQPQHF. Using reference TRBV7-9 and TRBJ1-5 for the parts outside the CDR3, the full variable domain is DTGVSQNPRHKITKRGQNVTFRCDPISEHNRLYWYRQTLGQGPEFLTYFQNEAQLEKSRLLSDRFSAERPKGSFSTLEIQRTEQGDSAMYLCASSLGQGAGQPQHFGDGTRLSIL.

This clone was detected only a few times. The genes are TRBV9 and TRBJ1-2; no clear D. CDR1 and CDR2 from the germline V gene are SGDLS and YYNGEE. This CDR3 region has 16 residues. The V end lost 2 bases, the J end lost 3 bases, and 17 bases lay between the germline ends. The CDR3 DNA reads as TGTGCCAGCAGCGTTCTTGGGAACCTTATCGACTATGGCTACACCTTC. Its protein product is CASSVLGNLIDYGYTF.